One and the same sample provided the 3 T cell receptor beta chains below, sequenced in a study of beta chain features in type 1 diabetes. Overall study findings and caveats: Type 1 diabetes patients had TCRB CDR3s that were shorter (moderately but significantly so) in all four CD4+ subsets.

The antigens of these receptors remain unknown. Expressed TCRB transcripts were sequenced after all isolated RNA was converted to cDNA. The repertoire was sequenced with immunoSEQ multiplex PCR; TCRdb's copy has only in-frame clones and lacks some. The table lists about 270,000 clones, around 15% of them singletons. The sequenced sample consisted of naive CD4+ T cells from blood. These receptors were taken from a man aged 30 to 39 with type 1 diabetes.

The sample holds a few counts of this clone. The chain joins TRBV5-1 to TRBJ1-1; no clear D gene. The CDR3 contains 15 residues. The germline V gene has CDR1 SGHRS and CDR2 YFSETQ. Trimming pared 0 bases from V and 1 base from J, leaving 10 bases between. The CDR3 DNA sequence: TGCGCCAGCAGCTTGGGCCCGGCGGGGAACACTGAAGCTTTCTTT. This sequence encodes CASSLGPAGNTEAFF.

This clone was seen a few times. J is TRBJ2-1 and V is TRBV19; possible D gene TRBD2, 5 bases. Germline V gene data show CDR1 as LNHDA and CDR2 as SQIVND (reference sequence). The ends were cut back, 6 bases at V and 0 bases at J, with 9 bases in the middle. This CDR3 has 14 amino acids. The CDR3 bases are TGTGCCAGTAGGCGGGCGCTCTCCTACAATGAGCAGTTCTTC. As protein: CASRRALSYNEQFF.

V is TRBV19 and J is TRBJ2-7; D gene uncertain. Germline V gene sequence: CDR1 LNHDA, CDR2 SQIVND (reference sequence). This CDR3 comprises 14 residues. The V gene lost 5 bases and the J gene lost 1 base, with 12 bases spanning the gap. The CDR3 bases are TGTGCCAGTAGTCCGCGGATGGCTTCCTACGAGCAGTACTTC. Its translation is CASSPRMASYEQYF.